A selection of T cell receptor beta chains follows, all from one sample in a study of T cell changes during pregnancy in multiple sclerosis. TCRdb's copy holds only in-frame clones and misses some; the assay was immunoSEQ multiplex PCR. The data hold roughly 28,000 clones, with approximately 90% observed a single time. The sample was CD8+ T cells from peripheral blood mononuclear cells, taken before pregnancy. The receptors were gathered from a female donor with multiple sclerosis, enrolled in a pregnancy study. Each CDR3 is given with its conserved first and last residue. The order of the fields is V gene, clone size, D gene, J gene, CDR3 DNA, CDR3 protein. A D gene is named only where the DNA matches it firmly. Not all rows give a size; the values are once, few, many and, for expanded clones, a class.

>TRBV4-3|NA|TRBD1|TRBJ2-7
TGCGCCAGCAGCCCCAAGCGGGACAGGGTGTGGGAGCAGTACTTC
CASSPKRDRVWEQYF
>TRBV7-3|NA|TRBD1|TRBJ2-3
TGTGCCAGCAGCTCGGGACAGGGGGCCTCAGATACGCAGTATTTT
CASSSGQGASDTQYF
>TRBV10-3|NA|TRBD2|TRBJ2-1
TGTGCCATCAGTGAGTCGATTCTAGCGGGGGGATTAATTGAGCAGTTCTTC
CAISESILAGGLIEQFF
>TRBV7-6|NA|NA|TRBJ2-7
TGTGCCAGCAGCCCCTCCGGCTACGAGCAGTACTTC
CASSPSGYEQYF
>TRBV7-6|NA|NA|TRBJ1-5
TGTGCCAGCAGCCCCACTCAGGGGCAGCCCCAGCATTTT
CASSPTQGQPQHF
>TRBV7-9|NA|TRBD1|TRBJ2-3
TGTGCCAGCAGCTCAATTCCTGGGACAGGTTACACAGATACGCAGTATTTT
CASSSIPGTGYTDTQYF
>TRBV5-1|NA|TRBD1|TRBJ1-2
TGCGCCAGCAGCTCAACACAGGGGGAACTCAACTATGGCTACACCTTC
CASSSTQGELNYGYTF
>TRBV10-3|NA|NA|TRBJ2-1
TGTGCCATCCAACAACCAGACAGTAAGCAGTTCTTC
CAIQQPDSKQFF
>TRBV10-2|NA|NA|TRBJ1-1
TGCGCCAGCAGCCCCGGGACCTCACCGGGAGGCACTGAAGCTTTCTTT
CASSPGTSPGGTEAFF
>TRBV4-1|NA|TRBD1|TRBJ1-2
TGCGCCAGCAGCCAAGAACCGGACAGGGGTCGCTATGGCTACACCTTC
CASSQEPDRGRYGYTF
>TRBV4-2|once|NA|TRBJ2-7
TGTGCCAGCAGCCAAGATGTCAAGCTGTTGGCCTACGAGCAGTACTTC
CASSQDVKLLAYEQYF
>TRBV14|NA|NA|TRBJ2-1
TGTGCCAGCAGCCTAAACTCAGGGCAGGGAATGGTCTACAATGAGCAGTTCTTC
CASSLNSGQGMVYNEQFF
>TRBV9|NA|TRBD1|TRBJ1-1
TGTGCCAGCAGCGGGCGACAGGGGCTGAGCACTGAAGCTTTCTTT
CASSGRQGLSTEAFF
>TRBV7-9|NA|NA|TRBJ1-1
TGTGCCAGCAGCCCGGGAGGCACTGAAGCTTTCTTT
CASSPGGTEAFF
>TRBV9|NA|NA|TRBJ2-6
TGTGCCAGCAGCGTAGTTGACTTCCTCGGCGGGGCCAACGTCCTGACTTTC
CASSVVDFLGGANVLTF
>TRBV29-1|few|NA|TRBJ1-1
TGCAGCGCCCCTGGGGGGTCGAACACTGAAGCTTTCTTT
CSAPGGSNTEAFF
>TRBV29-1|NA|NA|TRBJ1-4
TGCAGCGTTTCTCCGGGTAATGAAAAACTGTTTTTT
CSVSPGNEKLFF
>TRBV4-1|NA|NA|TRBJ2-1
TGCGCCAGCAGCCAAGGACTTTTTTTGGGTGAGCAGTTCTTC
CASSQGLFLGEQFF
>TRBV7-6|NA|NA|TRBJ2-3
TGTGCCAGCAGCTTGCTAGCTGCTAGCACAGATACGCAGTATTTT
CASSLLAASTDTQYF
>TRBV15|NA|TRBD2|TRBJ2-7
TGTGCCACCAGCAGATATAGGACTAGCTTCTACGAGCAGTACTTC
CATSRYRTSFYEQYF
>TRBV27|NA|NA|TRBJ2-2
TGTGCCAGCAGTTTAACAGGGTCCCAGAGGACCGGGGAGCTGTTTTTT
CASSLTGSQRTGELFF
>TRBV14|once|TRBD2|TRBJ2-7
TGTGCCAGCAGCCAAGATTATCCAGCGGGATCATACGAGCAGTACTTC
CASSQDYPAGSYEQYF
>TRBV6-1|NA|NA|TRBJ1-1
TGTGCCAGCAGCCCGGGACAATCTAACACTGAAGCTTTCTTT
CASSPGQSNTEAFF
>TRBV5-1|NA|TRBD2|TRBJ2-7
TGCGCCAGCAGCCCATTAGCGGGAGGGCCGGACGAGCAGTACTTC
CASSPLAGGPDEQYF
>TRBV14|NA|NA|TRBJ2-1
TGTGCCAGCAGCCAAGGACTCGTCCGCTCCTACAATGAGCAGTTCTTC
CASSQGLVRSYNEQFF
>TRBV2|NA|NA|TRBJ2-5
TGTGCCAGCAGTGACCAGGGTCAAGAGACCCAGTACTTC
CASSDQGQETQYF
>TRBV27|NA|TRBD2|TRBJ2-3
TGTGCCAGCAGTTTCGGGAGGAGCACAGATACGCAGTATTTT
CASSFGRSTDTQYF
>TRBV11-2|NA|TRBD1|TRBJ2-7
TGTGCCAGCAGCTCACGACAGGGCTCCTACGAGCAGTACTTC
CASSSRQGSYEQYF
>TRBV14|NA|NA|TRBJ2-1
TGTGCCAGCAGCCGAGCTCTATCCCGACTCAATGAGCAGTTCTTC
CASSRALSRLNEQFF